The 21 T cell receptor beta chains in this list originate from one sample, sequenced in a study of cytomegalovirus exposure and HLA in healthy donors. The PCR made use of 60 Vbeta and 13 Jbeta primers. Libraries were prepared by immunoSEQ multiplex PCR; TCRdb keeps only in-frame clonotypes and omits some of them. The data hold approximately 100,000 clones, with around four fifths observed a single time. Material for sequencing was PBMCs. Receptor source: a middle-aged woman in good health and CMV-seronegative.

The chain has TRBV5-4 and TRBJ2-7, with 9 bases that match TRBD1. Germline V gene lookup returns CDR1 SGHNT and CDR2 YYREEE (reference sequence). The CDR3 has 14 residues. The trim removed 3 bases at V and 6 bases at J, leaving 7 bases unmatched. CDR3 bases: TGTGCCAGCAGCTCACGGGACAGGGTAGGCGAGCAGTACTTC. Amino acid sequence: CASSSRDRVGEQYF.

This clone was picked up one time. The chain is built from TRBV7-3 and TRBJ2-3; 8 bases map to TRBD2. V shed 3 bases and J 4 bases; nucleotides not matched to a gene: 3. Germline CDR1 SGHTA, CDR2 FQGTGA. The CDR3 consists of 14 residues. The CDR3 DNA reads TGTGCCAGCAGCTTGGGCGGGGGGCCAGATACGCAGTATTTT. Residues: CASSLGGGPDTQYF. Full variable domain (remainder filled in from reference TRBV7-3 and TRBJ2-3): GAGVSQTPSNKVTEKGKYVELRCDPISGHTALYWYRQSLGQGPEFLIYFQGTGAADDSGLPNDRFFAVRPEGSVSTLKIQRTERGDSAVYLCASSLGGGPDTQYFGPGTRLTVL.

This chain's CDR3 is CASSPGLGQETQYF. Written as DNA, the CDR3 is TGTGCCAGCAGCCCAGGACTGGGCCAAGAGACCCAGTACTTC. The V and J genes are TRBV11-2 and TRBJ2-5, with a possible D match to TRBD2 (5 bases). Germline CDR1 is SGHAT and CDR2 is FQNNGV. The CDR3 runs to 14 residues. Trimming cost V 5 bases and J 1 base, with 11 bases left between them.

This chain uses TRBV15 with TRBJ1-4; D remains unclear. This CDR3 is 15 amino acids long. Germline-derived CDR1 and CDR2 are LNHNV and YYDKDF (reference sequence). Deletions cut 2 bases from V and 5 bases from J, with 12 bases between. DNA for the CDR3: TGTGCCACCAGCAGATTGGGCAGTGGGAATGAAAAACTGTTTTTT. Translated, it gives CATSRLGSGNEKLFF. The full variable domain, in which reference TRBV15 and TRBJ1-4 provide the parts outside the CDR3, is DAMVIQNPRYQVTQFGKPVTLSCSQTLNHNVMYWYQQKSSQAPKLLFHYYDKDFNNEADTPDNFQSRRPNTSFCFLDIRSPGLGDTAMYLCATSRLGSGNEKLFFGSGTQLSVL.

J is TRBJ1-1 and V is TRBV19; 9 bases fit TRBD1. Germline assignment: CDR1 LNHDA and CDR2 SQIVND (reference sequence). The CDR3 is made up of 16 amino acids. V shed 5 bases and J 7 bases; nucleotides not matched to a gene: 14. The chain's CDR3 is CASSSLWDREYNEAFF. The CDR3 DNA reads as TGTGCCAGTAGTTCCCTTTGGGACAGGGAGTATAATGAAGCTTTCTTT.

The chain carries TRBV4-1 and TRBJ1-2; TRBD1 matches 8 bases. CDR3 length equals 21 residues. Germline V gives CDR1 MGHRA, CDR2 YSYEKL. V trimming: 0 bases; J trimming: 0 bases; junction bases outside the gene matches: 18. The CDR3 DNA reads as TGCGCCAGCAGCCAAGATATATATCGAGGGACAGGAGGATTCGCTAACTATGGCTACACCTTC. Translating it yields CASSQDIYRGTGGFANYGYTF.

The chain has TRBV7-2 and TRBJ2-3; no clear D. V was clipped by 1 base and J by 10 bases, with 9 bases between them. Per germline, CDR1 SGHTA and CDR2 FQGNSA. The length of the CDR3 is 12 residues. The CDR3 DNA reads as TGTGCCAGCAGCTTAGATGCCCAGGCGCAGTATTTT. Residues: CASSLDAQAQYF. Supplemented by reference TRBV7-2 and TRBJ2-3, the full variable domain reads GAGVSQSPSNKVTEKGKDVELRCDPISGHTALYWYRQSLGQGLEFLIYFQGNSAPDKSGLPSDRFSAERTGGSVSTLTIQRTQQEDSAVYLCASSLDAQAQYFGPGTRLTVL.

The rearrangement uses TRBV30 and TRBJ2-7; D unresolved. Germline lookup yields CDR1 GTSNPN and CDR2 SVGIG (reference sequence). V gave up 1 base and J gave up 5 bases, with 12 bases separating them. The CDR3 has 13 amino acids. The CDR3 sequence: CAWSGMGRDEQYF. CDR3 nucleotides: TGTGCCTGGAGTGGTATGGGCCGAGACGAGCAGTACTTC.

The rearrangement links TRBV6-6 to TRBJ2-5, with 7 bases identical to TRBD2. Germline values: CDR1 MNHNY, CDR2 SVGAGI (reference sequence). V gave up 5 bases and J gave up 5 bases; unmatched junction bases: 8. The CDR3 has 14 amino acids. CDR3 sequence reads: CASSLGGRVETQYF. In nucleotides, the CDR3 is TGTGCCAGCAGTCTCGGGGGGAGAGTGGAGACCCAGTACTTC.

The V call is TRBV9, the J call TRBJ2-1; 9 bases are shared with TRBD1. V lost 4 bases, J lost 8 bases, and 7 bases stayed unmatched. Germline CDR1 SGDLS, CDR2 YYNGEE. The CDR3 covers 14 residues. The CDR3: CASSRDRASHEQFF. CDR3 coding DNA: TGTGCCAGCAGCCGGGACAGGGCATCACATGAGCAGTTCTTC.

The rearrangement joins TRBV5-1 to TRBJ1-4; TRBD1 matches 9 bases. With V trimmed by 0 bases and J by 6 bases, 3 bases remained unmatched. Germline CDR1 SGHRS, CDR2 YFSETQ. CDR3 size: 15 residues. Here the CDR3 DNA reads TGCGCCAGCAGCTTGGGAGGGACAGGGTATGAAAAACTGTTTTTT. It encodes CASSLGGTGYEKLFF.

The rearrangement uses TRBV30 and TRBJ1-1, with D unresolved. This CDR3 spans 16 amino acids. Germline CDR1 GTSNPN, CDR2 SVGIG (reference sequence). Trimming shortened V by 0 bases and J by 1 base, and 15 bases separated the two germline ends. The CDR3 spells CAWSVQWSIRNTEAFF. The CDR3 DNA reads as TGTGCCTGGAGTGTACAATGGTCCATCCGGAACACTGAAGCTTTCTTT.

The chain recombines TRBV2 with TRBJ2-4, with D tentatively TRBD1 (6 bases). Trimming pared 7 bases from V and 4 bases from J, leaving 11 bases between. The germline gives CDR1 SNHLY, CDR2 FYNNEI. This CDR3 region has 13 residues. The CDR3 is CASKDREKNIQYF. CDR3 sequence (DNA): TGTGCCAGCAAGGACAGAGAAAAAAACATTCAGTACTTC.

V gene TRBV5-1 combines with J gene TRBJ1-1; tentatively, D is TRBD1 (5 bases). The CDR3 runs to 14 residues. Germline CDR1 is SGHRS and CDR2 is YFSETQ. V lost 1 base, J lost 3 bases, and 10 bases lay in between. The CDR3 loop is CASSLTGGDTEAFF. The CDR3 DNA follows: TGCGCCAGCAGCTTGACGGGGGGGGACACTGAAGCTTTCTTT.

V is TRBV4-2 and J is TRBJ1-4, with 7 bases fitting TRBD1. Germline V lookup: CDR1 LGHNA, CDR2 YNFKEQ. The CDR3 consists of 16 residues. J was trimmed by 10 bases and V by 3 bases; bases with no gene match: 14. The CDR3 region is CASSQKQGTNLGKLFF. CDR3 in DNA: TGTGCCAGCAGCCAGAAACAGGGGACGAATCTTGGAAAACTGTTTTTT.

As to this clone: The junction departs from the called germline gene at one end, perhaps through a read error. V usage is TRBV7-7 and J usage is TRBJ1-2, with D perhaps TRBD1 (6 bases). CDR1 and CDR2 (germline): SSHAT, FNYEAQ (reference sequence). The CDR3 extends over 17 amino acids. The CDR3 DNA is TGTGCTAGCAGCTTAGCCCCGGACAGTCTCCCAAGGTATGGCTACACCTTC. Its protein product is CASSLAPDSLPRYGYTF.

This clone has just a few counts. A far more abundant clone sits one base away, making this likely a read error. Likely a read error: the CDR3 ends without its conserved phenylalanine or tryptophan. Because the CDR3's place on the DNA is in doubt, the DNA is left out and the CDR3 is given as listed by TCRdb. This chain links TRBV4-2 with TRBJ1-2; the tabulated D call, TRBD1, remains unverified against the DNA. The CDR3 has 12 amino acids, counting both end residues. The V gene's germline CDR1 is LGHNA and CDR2 YNFKEQ. The chain's CDR3 is CASSLGTPPNTC.

The CDR3 sequence: CASTNGGAPYGYTF. The DNA of the CDR3 is TGTGCCAGTACCAATGGGGGGGCCCCCTATGGCTACACCTTC. The chain recombines TRBV19 with TRBJ1-2, with D perhaps matching TRBD1 (6 bases). V lost 7 bases to trimming and J lost 4 bases, with 16 bases between them. Per the germline V gene, CDR1 is LNHDA and CDR2 is SQIVND (reference sequence). CDR3 length: 14 amino acids.

The chain recombines TRBV11-2 with TRBJ1-5; unclear D gene. Germline CDR1 SGHAT, CDR2 FQNNGV. The length of the CDR3 is 15 residues. Trimming pared 0 bases from V and 0 bases from J, leaving 6 bases between. CDR3 sequence (DNA): TGTGCCAGCAGCTTAGACACAAATAGCAATCAGCCCCAGCATTTT. Translation: CASSLDTNSNQPQHF. The whole variable domain, filled in from reference TRBV11-2 and TRBJ1-5, reads EAGVAQSPRYKIIEKRQSVAFWCNPISGHATLYWYQQILGQGPKLLIQFQNNGVVDDSQLPKDRFSAERLKGVDSTLKIQPAKLEDSAVYLCASSLDTNSNQPQHFGDGTRLSIL.

This clone was recorded once. CDR3 sequence: CASSYTGQGFGEQYF. DNA for the CDR3: TGTGCCAGCAGTTACACCGGACAGGGTTTCGGCGAGCAGTACTTC. This chain connects TRBV6-6 to TRBJ2-7, with 8 bases identical to TRBD1. V lost 2 bases and J lost 6; bases outside the gene matches: 9. This CDR3 region has 15 residues. Germline-derived CDR1 and CDR2 are MNHNY and SVGAGI (reference sequence).

The chain uses TRBV9 and TRBJ1-2; the match to TRBD1 covers 7 bases. In germline, CDR1 is SGDLS, CDR2 YYNGEE. This CDR3 has 16 amino acids. J was trimmed by 4 bases and V by 2 bases; bases with no gene match: 11. CDR3 in amino acids: CASSVIGQDFGYGYTF. DNA for the CDR3: TGTGCCAGCAGCGTCATAGGACAGGACTTCGGCTATGGCTACACCTTC.